This T cell receptor (beta chain) was observed in a study of blood T cell repertoires in COVID-19. Whole-study context: From the United States, Italy and Spain came samples of acute and convalescent COVID-19. T cells, B-cell-depleted T cells, or PBMCs supplied cDNA or gDNA.

The CDR3 runs to 14 residues. V shed 3 bases and J shed 4 bases, with 13 bases lying between them. Germline lookup yields CDR1 SGHNT and CDR2 YYREEE (reference sequence). Original methodology: Estimates of nucleated cell counts were drawn from the amplification of reference gene primers. Measured with immunoSEQ multiplex PCR; TCRdb has only the in-frame clones, and not every one. That table supplies the V and J calls and clone size; D and trimming were determined from the DNA. The sample has roughly 100,000 clones, more than 70% seen once; the top ten hold roughly 17%. The chain has TRBV5-4 and TRBJ2-5; perhaps TRBD2 as D (7 bases). The sequence was collected from a human donor in a cohort sampled during active COVID-19. Input material: peripheral blood. CDR3 region: CASSSQGGGETQYF. The CDR3 region has the DNA TGTGCCAGCAGCTCGCAAGGGGGGGGAGAGACCCAGTACTTC. Variable domain in full (rest from reference TRBV5-4 and TRBJ2-5): ETGVTQSPTHLIKTRGQQVTLRCSSQSGHNTVSWYQQALGQGPQFIFQYYREEENGRGNFPPRFSGLQFPNYSSELNVNALELDDSALYLCASSSQGGGETQYFGPGTRLLVL.